The 25 T cell receptor beta chains below come from one sample, sequenced in a study of Graves' ophthalmopathy and Graves' hyperthyroidism. TCR beta CDR3 regions were amplified from RNA transcripts. After a first-round RT-PCR with HTBI primers, a second-round multiplex PCR was run. A single record per CDR3 protein comes from TCRdb applying MiXCR to the multiplex PCR reads. This sample has about 410,000 distinct CDR3 sequences, with roughly 18% found just once. The sequenced sample was peripheral blood. Every receptor here comes from a woman under 30 with Graves' ophthalmopathy.

At least ten counts were recorded for this clonotype. CDR3 sequence (DNA): TGTGCCAGTAGTTTAAGGACAACTAATTCACCCCTCCACTTT. Translation: CASSLRTTNSPLHF. The chain joins TRBV19 to TRBJ1-6; D is possibly TRBD1 (5 bases). The CDR3 covers 14 residues. CDR1 LNHDA and CDR2 SQIVND come from the germline V gene (reference sequence). The germline V and J ends were trimmed by 5 bases and 6 bases, with 11 bases remaining between them.

This clonotype was seen more than once but under ten times. The chain links TRBV20-1 to TRBJ1-6, with D unresolved. The germline V and J ends were trimmed by 2 bases and 9 bases, with 11 bases remaining between them. Germline assignment: CDR1 DFQATT and CDR2 SNEGSKA (reference sequence). This CDR3 is built from 13 residues. The CDR3 region is CSARRTTASPLHF. The CDR3 coding sequence is TGCAGTGCTAGACGTACAACTGCTTCACCCCTCCACTTT.

There are many counts of this clonotype. The chain is built from TRBV30 and TRBJ2-7; the D gene is possibly TRBD2 (6 bases). In germline, CDR1 is GTSNPN, CDR2 SVGIG (reference sequence). Trimming pared 0 bases from V and 0 bases from J, leaving 9 bases between. This CDR3 contains 14 residues. The CDR3: CAWSVSGSSYEQYF. The DNA of the CDR3 is TGTGCCTGGAGTGTTTCCGGGAGCTCCTACGAGCAGTACTTC.

The rearrangement uses TRBV6-5 and TRBJ1-6; perhaps TRBD1 as D (6 bases). V was cut by 0 bases and J by 6 bases, with 15 bases left in between. CDR1 and CDR2 from the germline V gene are MNHEY and SVGAGI. The CDR3 contains 17 residues. The CDR3 DNA reads TGTGCCAGCAGTTACTCGAGGGGGTCGGGGCTTAATTCACCCCTCCACTTT. Translated: CASSYSRGSGLNSPLHF.

This clonotype was detected ten times or more. The V and J genes are TRBV20-1 and TRBJ2-4, with unresolved D. The V gene lost 7 bases and the J gene lost 0 bases, with 22 bases spanning the gap. The CDR3 has 17 residues. CDR1 is DFQATT, CDR2 SNEGSKA, per germline (reference sequence). The CDR3: CSGQAQLSPIAKNIQYF. The CDR3 DNA sequence: TGCAGTGGCCAGGCGCAGCTATCACCGATAGCCAAAAACATTCAGTACTTC.

The sample holds many counts of this clonotype. The chain is built from TRBV7-9 and TRBJ2-5; 15 nucleotides align to TRBD2. J lost 2 bases, V lost 4 bases, and 8 bases had no gene match. Germline CDR1 SEHNR, CDR2 FQNEAQ (reference sequence). The CDR3 totals 18 residues. The CDR3 protein is CASSSGLAGGPVQETQYF. CDR3 sequence (DNA): TGTGCCAGCAGCTCCGGACTAGCGGGAGGGCCGGTTCAAGAGACCCAGTACTTC.

This clonotype was observed many times. The V gene is TRBV9, the J gene TRBJ1-2, with D maybe TRBD1 (6 bases). CDR3 size: 13 residues. The V gene lost 3 bases and the J gene lost 8 bases, with 14 bases spanning the gap. CDR1 and CDR2 (germline): SGDLS, YYNGEE. This chain's CDR3 is CASSAVQGGGYTF. CDR3 in DNA: TGTGCCAGCAGCGCGGTACAGGGTGGCGGCTACACCTTC. Based on the CDR3 plus reference TRBV9 and TRBJ1-2, the full variable domain is DSGVTQTPKHLITATGQRVTLRCSPRSGDLSVYWYQQSLDQGLQFLIQYYNGEERAKGNILERFSAQQFPDLHSELNLSSLELGDSALYFCASSAVQGGGYTFGSGTRLTVV.

This chain links TRBV6-2 or TRBV6-3 with TRBJ2-2; D possibly corresponds to TRBD2 (6 bases). Trimming left V 5 bases short and J 0 bases short, with 10 bases between. Germline V gene lookup returns CDR1 MNHEY and CDR2 SVGEGT. CDR3 length: 15 residues. CDR3 sequence (DNA): TGTGCCAGCAGTAGGAGGGCAGCGAACACCGGGGAGCTGTTTTTT. The encoded protein is CASSRRAANTGELFF.

The table lists this clonotype with many counts. This chain connects TRBV6-5 to TRBJ2-4, with TRBD2 matching 7 bases. The J segment lost 5 bases and the V segment lost 5 bases, leaving 9 bases of the junction unmatched. Germline V gene sequence: CDR1 MNHEY, CDR2 SVGAGI. The CDR3 is 15 amino acids. The CDR3 DNA reads TGTGCCAGCAGTCCCGGGCGGCTAGCGGAAAACATTCAGTACTTC. It yields the protein CASSPGRLAENIQYF.

The chain joins TRBV5-1 to TRBJ1-5; D is perhaps TRBD1 (5 bases). The CDR3 sequence is 14 residues long. The ends were cut back, 4 bases at V and 8 bases at J, with 16 bases in the middle. Germline CDR1 and CDR2: SGHRS and YFSETQ. The CDR3 DNA reads as TGCGCCAGCAGCCTGGGGGTTCCGGGGGAGCCCCAGCATTTT. Amino acids: CASSLGVPGEPQHF.

Only a few counts were recorded for this clonotype. V and J are TRBV28 and TRBJ2-7, with D tentatively TRBD1 (6 bases). The V end lost 5 bases, the J end lost 0 bases, and 11 bases lay between the germline ends. Germline CDR1 reads MDHEN; CDR2 reads SYDVKM. This CDR3 has 14 residues. CDR3 nucleotides: TGTGCCAGCAGTAACCGGGACAACTCCTACGAGCAGTACTTC. This encodes CASSNRDNSYEQYF. The full variable domain, completed using reference TRBV28 and TRBJ2-7, is DVKVTQSSRYLVKRTGEKVFLECVQDMDHENMFWYRQDPGLGLRLIYFSYDVKMKEKGDIPEGYSVSREKKERFSLILESASTNQTSMYLCASSNRDNSYEQYFGPGTRLTVT.

This clonotype was picked up many times. This chain joins TRBV25-1 and TRBJ1-1, with D maybe TRBD1 (5 bases). Germline V CDR1 and CDR2: MGHDK, SYGVNS. This CDR3 has 15 residues. Trimming left V 5 bases short and J 5 bases short, with 18 bases between. CDR3 DNA: TGTGCCAGCAGTTCGCGGGGGGGGATTGCTACTGAAGCTTTCTTT. As protein: CASSSRGGIATEAFF.

The sample holds many counts of this clonotype. J is TRBJ1-1 and V is TRBV12-3 or TRBV12-4; D gene uncertain. The CDR3 length is 13 residues. V gave up 7 bases and J gave up 4 bases, with 13 bases separating them. In DNA form, the CDR3 reads TGTGCCAGCACCGCTGGAGGCGGCACTGAAGCTTTCTTT. It translates to CASTAGGGTEAFF.

This clonotype was seen ten or more times. The rearrangement uses TRBV27 and TRBJ1-1; maybe TRBD1 (6 bases). CDR3 length equals 12 residues. The V end lost 7 bases, the J end lost 4 bases, and 10 bases lay between the germline ends. Germline V gene sequence: CDR1 MNHEY, CDR2 SMNVEV (reference sequence). The CDR3 DNA reads TGTGCCAGCAAGGGGGGGTTCACTGAAGCTTTCTTT. This codes for CASKGGFTEAFF.

This clonotype was observed at least ten times. This chain connects TRBV27 to TRBJ2-7; 9 bases fit TRBD2. The J segment lost 4 bases and the V segment lost 2 bases, leaving 6 bases of the junction unmatched. CDR1 MNHEY and CDR2 SMNVEV come from the germline V gene (reference sequence). The CDR3 is made up of 15 amino acids. This CDR3 reads CASSLASGILYEQYF. The CDR3 DNA sequence: TGTGCCAGCAGTTTAGCTAGCGGGATCCTTTACGAGCAGTACTTC.

In this sample, this clonotype turned up many times. This rearrangement joins TRBV4-3 to TRBJ1-1; TRBD1 might be the D (5 bases). CDR3 length: 18 residues. With 0 bases removed from V and 4 bases from J, the gap between germline ends came to 21 bases. In germline, CDR1 is LGHNA, CDR2 YSLEER. The CDR3 spells CASSQDIGRGAWSTEAFF. The CDR3 DNA reads as TGCGCCAGCAGCCAAGATATTGGGAGGGGAGCTTGGTCCACTGAAGCTTTCTTT.

The chain links TRBV28 to TRBJ2-6; D not resolved. The CDR3 is made up of 15 amino acids. V was clipped by 5 bases and J by 0 bases, with 8 bases between them. The germline V gene has CDR1 MDHEN and CDR2 SYDVKM. The DNA of the CDR3 is TGTGCCAGCAGTCCAGAACCCTCTGGGGCCAACGTCCTGACTTTC. Protein: CASSPEPSGANVLTF.

This clonotype was observed many times. Here the CDR3 reads CASSLARDRAYEQYF. As DNA, the CDR3 is TGTGCCAGCAGCTTAGCGAGGGATAGGGCTTACGAGCAGTACTTC. The chain employs TRBV7-2 and TRBJ2-7; D is possibly TRBD2 (5 bases). Germline loops: CDR1 SGHTA, CDR2 FQGNSA. Deletions cut 0 bases from V and 4 bases from J, with 13 bases between. CDR3 length: 15 residues.

The CDR3 DNA reads TGTGCCAGCAGTTTTCCGGCCCGGGCCTCTAGCGGGAGAGACCAAGAGACCCAGTACTTC. This encodes CASSFPARASSGRDQETQYF. This rearrangement joins TRBV28 to TRBJ2-5, with 10 bases lining up with TRBD2. The V gene end was trimmed by 3 bases and the J gene end by 0 bases; junction bases not matched to a gene: 16. The CDR3 is made up of 20 amino acids. Germline V CDR1 and CDR2: MDHEN, SYDVKM.

This chain joins TRBV20-1 and TRBJ2-7; 8 nucleotides agree with TRBD2. V trimming: 5 bases; J trimming: 1 base; junction bases outside the gene matches: 10. CDR1 is DFQATT and CDR2 is SNEGSKA in the germline V gene (reference sequence). There are 15 residues in the CDR3. CDR3 amino acids: CSAPYLAGGSYEQYF. In DNA form, the CDR3 reads TGCAGTGCTCCCTACTTGGCGGGAGGTTCCTACGAGCAGTACTTC.

At least ten counts were recorded for this clonotype. The chain has TRBV7-6 and TRBJ1-5; possibly TRBD1 for D (5 bases). The germline CDR1 and CDR2 sequences are SGHVS and FNYEAQ. Trimming removed 2 bases from V and 1 base from J, with 9 bases in between. The length of the CDR3 is 15 residues. The chain's CDR3 is CASSLQGESNQPQHF. The CDR3 DNA reads TGTGCCAGCAGCTTACAGGGTGAAAGCAATCAGCCCCAGCATTTT.

This clonotype came up many times. This chain joins TRBV10-3 and TRBJ2-5, with 7 nucleotides matching TRBD1. The J segment lost 5 bases and the V segment lost 6 bases, leaving 6 bases of the junction unmatched. Germline V gene lookup returns CDR1 ENHRY and CDR2 SYGVKD. The CDR3 sequence is 13 residues long. The CDR3 spells CAIRRQGRETQYF. The CDR3 bases are TGTGCCATCAGACGACAGGGTCGGGAGACCCAGTACTTC.

This clonotype was detected ten times or more. The chain is built from TRBV20-1 and TRBJ1-1, with no clear D. The V gene lost 1 base and the J gene lost 4 bases, with 7 bases spanning the gap. This CDR3 is built from 12 residues. CDR1 DFQATT and CDR2 SNEGSKA come from the germline V gene (reference sequence). In DNA, the CDR3 is TGCAGTGCTAGAGTGATGGGCACTGAAGCTTTCTTT. It translates to CSARVMGTEAFF.

This clonotype was seen many times. The CDR3 DNA is TGTGCCAGCAGCAGGACTATCTCCCAAGAGACCCAGTACTTC. Translation: CASSRTISQETQYF. V is TRBV13 and J is TRBJ2-5, with D perhaps matching TRBD2 (6 bases). The CDR3 has 14 amino acids. In germline, CDR1 is PRHDT, CDR2 FYEKMQ (reference sequence). Trimming removed 5 bases from V and 1 base from J, with 11 bases in between.

There are many counts of this clonotype. The chain joins TRBV19 to TRBJ1-2; a weak D match, TRBD1 (6 bases). This CDR3 has 13 residues. V lost 0 bases to trimming and J lost 7 bases, with 9 bases between them. Per germline, CDR1 LNHDA and CDR2 SQIVND (reference sequence). CDR3 loop: CASSIDGTTGYTF. CDR3 sequence (DNA): TGTGCCAGTAGTATAGACGGGACAACTGGCTACACCTTC. The entire variable domain, with the rest obtained from reference TRBV19 and TRBJ1-2, is as follows: DGGITQSPKYLFRKEGQNVTLSCEQNLNHDAMYWYRQDPGQGLRLIYYSQIVNDFQKGDIAEGYSVSREKKESFPLTVTSAQKNPTAFYLCASSIDGTTGYTFGSGTRLTVV.